This T cell receptor (beta chain) was sequenced in a study of blood T cell repertoires in COVID-19. Looking at the study overall: Italy, Spain and the United States were the sources of the convalescent and acute COVID-19 samples. PBMCs, B-cell-depleted T cells, or T cells were the source of the cDNA or gDNA that made up the material.

Comment on this clone: The identical CDR3 is also encoded by other nucleotide sequences in the sample.

The CDR3 length is 15 residues. In the original processing: It was from reference gene primer amplification that nucleated cell counts were estimated. The method was immunoSEQ multiplex PCR; TCRdb's version includes in-frame clones alone and lacks a portion of them. V, J and clone size derive from that table, while D and trimming were established from the DNA sequence. Of 200,000 to 250,000 clones listed, approximately 90% are singletons. Those enrolled in Seattle joined during active infection and were followed longitudinally afterward. The J gene is TRBJ2-7, the V gene TRBV21-1; TRBD1, the table's D call, lacks a check against the DNA. TRBV21-1 is annotated as a pseudogene. The TCR was taken from a man aged 50-59 years with COVID-19, enrolled during active disease. Sequenced material: peripheral blood. CDR3 region: CASSKGGQGPYEQYF. As DNA, the CDR3 is TGTGCCAGCAGCAAAGGGGGTCAGGGGCCCTACGAGCAGTACTTC.